This T cell receptor (beta chain) derives from a study of shared clonotypes between healthy human individuals. The method was immunoSEQ multiplex PCR; TCRdb's version includes in-frame clones alone and lacks a portion of them. The table has about 1.1 million clones, around 82% seen once; the top ten hold 0.55% to 0.7%. Study-level findings and limits: Relative to clonotypes present in all four donors, those not shared had lower generation probabilities.

Per germline, CDR1 MNHEY and CDR2 SMNVEV (reference sequence). The junction had 11 bases not matched to a gene; V was cut back by 4 bases and J by 5 bases. CDR3 size: 15 residues. With regard to this clone: What it recognizes is unknown.

The V call is TRBV27, the J call TRBJ2-7; TRBD2 agrees at 7 bases. This clonotype was obtained from a young man in good health. Some clones in this sample may be carry-over from other donors' samples. The sample was memory CD4+ T cells from PBMCs. The subset: CD45RA-negative fraction. The CDR3 protein is CASSSKWEGPHEQYF. CDR3 DNA sequence: TGTGCCAGCAGTTCTAAGTGGGAGGGCCCCCACGAGCAGTACTTC.